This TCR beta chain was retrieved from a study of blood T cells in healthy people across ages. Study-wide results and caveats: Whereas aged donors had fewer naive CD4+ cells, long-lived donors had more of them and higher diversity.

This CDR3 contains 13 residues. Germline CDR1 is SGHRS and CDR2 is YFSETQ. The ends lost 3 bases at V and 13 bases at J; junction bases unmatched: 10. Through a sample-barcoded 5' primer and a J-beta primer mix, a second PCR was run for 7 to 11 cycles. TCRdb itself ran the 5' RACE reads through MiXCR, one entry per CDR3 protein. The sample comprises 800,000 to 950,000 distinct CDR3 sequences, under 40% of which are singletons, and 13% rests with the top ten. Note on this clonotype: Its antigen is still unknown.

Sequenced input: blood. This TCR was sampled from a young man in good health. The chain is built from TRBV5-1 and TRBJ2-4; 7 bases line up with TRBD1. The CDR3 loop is CASSSELLTGQYF. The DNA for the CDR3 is TGCGCCAGCAGCTCTGAATTATTGACAGGGCAGTACTTC.